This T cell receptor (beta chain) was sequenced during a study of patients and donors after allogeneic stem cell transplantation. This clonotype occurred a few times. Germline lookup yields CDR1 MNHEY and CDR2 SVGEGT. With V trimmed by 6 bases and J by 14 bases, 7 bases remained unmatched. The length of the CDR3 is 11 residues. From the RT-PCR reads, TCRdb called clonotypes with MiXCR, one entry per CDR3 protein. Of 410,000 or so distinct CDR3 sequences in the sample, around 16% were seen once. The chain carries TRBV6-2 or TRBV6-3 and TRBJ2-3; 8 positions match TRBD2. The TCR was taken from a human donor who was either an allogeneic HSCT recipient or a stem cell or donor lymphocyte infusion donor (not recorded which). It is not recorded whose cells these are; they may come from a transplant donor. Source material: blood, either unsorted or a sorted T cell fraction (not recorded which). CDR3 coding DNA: TGTGCCAGCAGATCAGCGGGAGCATCGTATTTT. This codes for CASRSAGASYF.